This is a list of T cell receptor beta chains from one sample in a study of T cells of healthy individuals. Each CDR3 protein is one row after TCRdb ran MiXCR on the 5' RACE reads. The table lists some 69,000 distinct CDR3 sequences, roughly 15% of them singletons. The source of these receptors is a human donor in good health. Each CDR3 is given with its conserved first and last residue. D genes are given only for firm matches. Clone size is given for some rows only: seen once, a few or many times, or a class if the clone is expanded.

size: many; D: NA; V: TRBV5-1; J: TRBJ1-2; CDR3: CASSLENPERNGYTF; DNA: TGCGCCAGCAGCTTGGAGAATCCGGAGAGGAATGGCTACACCTTC
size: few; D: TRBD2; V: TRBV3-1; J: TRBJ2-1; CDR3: CASSLGTRGYNEQFF; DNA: TGTGCCAGCAGCCTCGGGACTAGGGGGTACAATGAGCAGTTCTTC
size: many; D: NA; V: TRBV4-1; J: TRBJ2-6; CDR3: CASLGGGSTSGANVLTF; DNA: TGCGCCAGCCTCGGAGGGGGAAGCACCTCTGGGGCCAACGTCCTGACTTTC
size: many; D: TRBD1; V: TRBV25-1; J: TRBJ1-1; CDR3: CASSESRGHTEAFF; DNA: TGTGCCAGCAGTGAAAGCAGGGGGCATACTGAAGCTTTCTTT
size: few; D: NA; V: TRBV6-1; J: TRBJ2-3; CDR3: CASRWGLRSASTDTQYF; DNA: TGTGCCAGCAGATGGGGCCTAAGGAGTGCTAGCACAGATACGCAGTATTTT
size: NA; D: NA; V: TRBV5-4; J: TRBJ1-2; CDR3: CASSLSGTGRGANYGYTF; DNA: TGTGCCAGCAGCTTGAGCGGAACGGGCAGGGGAGCTAACTATGGCTACACCTTC
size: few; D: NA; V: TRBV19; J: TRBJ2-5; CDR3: CASSLRSGTVETQYF; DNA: TGTGCCAGTAGCCTAAGGAGCGGGACAGTGGAGACCCAGTACTTC
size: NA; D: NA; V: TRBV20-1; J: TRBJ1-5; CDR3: CSARDRGGNQPQHF; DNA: TGCAGTGCTAGAGATCGGGGTGGCAATCAGCCCCAGCATTTT
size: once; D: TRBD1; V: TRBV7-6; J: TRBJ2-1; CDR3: CASSGRGYNEQFF; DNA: TGTGCCAGCTCTGGCAGGGGGTACAATGAGCAGTTCTTC
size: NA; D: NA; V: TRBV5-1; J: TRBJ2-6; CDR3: CASSSQPTGPSGANVLTF; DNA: TGCGCCAGCAGCTCGCAACCGACAGGTCCCTCTGGGGCCAACGTCCTGACTTTC
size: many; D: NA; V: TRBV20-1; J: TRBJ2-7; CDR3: CSARGRTDYEQYF; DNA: TGCAGTGCTAGGGGCAGGACCGATTACGAGCAGTACTTC
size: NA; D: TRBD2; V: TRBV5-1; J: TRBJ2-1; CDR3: CASSQTSGASYNEQFF; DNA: TGCGCCAGCAGCCAGACTAGCGGGGCATCCTACAATGAGCAGTTCTTC
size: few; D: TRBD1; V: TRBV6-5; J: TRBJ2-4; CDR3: CASADRGVKNIQYF; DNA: TGTGCCAGTGCGGACAGGGGGGTCAAAAACATTCAGTACTTC
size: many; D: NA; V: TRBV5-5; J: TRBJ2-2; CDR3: CASSLGDLGELFF; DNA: TGTGCCAGCAGCTTGGGTGATCTTGGGGAGCTGTTTTTT